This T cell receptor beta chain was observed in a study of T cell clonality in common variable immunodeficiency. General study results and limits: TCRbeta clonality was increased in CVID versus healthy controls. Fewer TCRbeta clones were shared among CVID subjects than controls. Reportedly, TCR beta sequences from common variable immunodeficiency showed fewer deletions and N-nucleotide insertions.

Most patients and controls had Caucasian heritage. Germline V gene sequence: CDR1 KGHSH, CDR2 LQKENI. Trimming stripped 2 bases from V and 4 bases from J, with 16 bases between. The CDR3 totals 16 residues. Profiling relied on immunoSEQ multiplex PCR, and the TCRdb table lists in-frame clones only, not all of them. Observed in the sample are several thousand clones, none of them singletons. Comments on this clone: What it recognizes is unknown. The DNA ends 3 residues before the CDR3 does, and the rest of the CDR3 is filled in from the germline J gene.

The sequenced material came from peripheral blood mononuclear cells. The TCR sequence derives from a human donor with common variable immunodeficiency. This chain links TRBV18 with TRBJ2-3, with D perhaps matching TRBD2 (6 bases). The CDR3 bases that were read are TGTGCCAGCTCACCAGGGACTCCCCTAAGGGCAGATACG. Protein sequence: CASSPGTPLRADT. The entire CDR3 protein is CASSPGTPLRADTQYF. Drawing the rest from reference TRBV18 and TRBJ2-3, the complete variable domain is NAGVMQNPRHLVRRRGQEARLRCSPMKGHSHVYWYRQLPEEGLKFMVYLQKENIIDESGMPKERFSAEFPKEGPSILRIQQVVRGDSAAYFCASSPGTPLRADTQYFGPGTRLTVL.